This T cell receptor beta chain emerged from a study of blood T cell repertoires in COVID-19. Overall study: Italy, Spain and the United States were the sources of the convalescent and acute COVID-19 samples. Sources were T cells, B-cell-depleted T cells, or PBMCs; the material itself was cDNA or gDNA.

After removal of 6 bases from V and 2 bases from J, the junction contained 5 bases not matched to a gene. The V gene's germline CDR1 is MNHEY and CDR2 SVGAGI. This CDR3 spans 15 amino acids. How the authors handled the data: Estimates of nucleated cell counts were drawn from the amplification of reference gene primers. The data were produced by immunoSEQ multiplex PCR, yet TCRdb's version contains in-frame clones alone and is incomplete. Clone size and V and J calls were adopted from that table, with D and trimming inferred from the DNA. The sample has 200,000 to 250,000 clones, 70% to 90% seen once.

This chain uses TRBV6-5 with TRBJ2-2; 8 bases map to TRBD1. The sample consisted of peripheral blood. This TCR was sampled from a woman of 80 years or more with acute or convalescent COVID-19. CDR3 protein: CASSPDRGNTGELFF. The DNA for the CDR3 is TGTGCCAGCAGCCCCGACAGGGGCAACACCGGGGAGCTGTTTTTT.